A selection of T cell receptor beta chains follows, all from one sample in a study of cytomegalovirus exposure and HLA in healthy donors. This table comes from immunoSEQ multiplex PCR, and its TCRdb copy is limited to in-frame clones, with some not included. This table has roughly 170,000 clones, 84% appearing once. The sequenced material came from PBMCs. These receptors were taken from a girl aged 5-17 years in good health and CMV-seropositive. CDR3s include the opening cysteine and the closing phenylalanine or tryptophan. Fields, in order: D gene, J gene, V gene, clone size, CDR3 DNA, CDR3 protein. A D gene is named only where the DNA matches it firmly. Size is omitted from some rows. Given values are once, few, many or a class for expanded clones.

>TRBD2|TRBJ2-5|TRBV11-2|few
TGTGCCAGCAGCAGTATGGCGGGGAGGGTAGAGACCCAGTACTTC
CASSSMAGRVETQYF
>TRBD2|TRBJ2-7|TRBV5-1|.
TGCGCCAGCAGTACTAGCGGGGGTTACGAGCAGTACTTC
CASSTSGGYEQYF
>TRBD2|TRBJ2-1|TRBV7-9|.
TGTGCCAGCAGCCCGGGACTAGGCAATGAGCAGTTCTTC
CASSPGLGNEQFF
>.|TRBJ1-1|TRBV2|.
TGTGCCAGCATGGTCAGGTACACTGAAGCTTTCTTT
CASMVRYTEAFF
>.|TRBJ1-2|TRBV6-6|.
TGTGCCAGCAGTTCTCCAATCCTGGGGACAACCTATGGCTACACCTTC
CASSSPILGTTYGYTF
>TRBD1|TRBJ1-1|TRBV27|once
TGTGCCAGCAGTTTTCCAGGGGGCATAACTGAAGCTTTCTTT
CASSFPGGITEAFF
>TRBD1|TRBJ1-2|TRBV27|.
TGTGCCAGCAGGCCTCGACAGGGAGACAATGGCTACACCTTC
CASRPRQGDNGYTF
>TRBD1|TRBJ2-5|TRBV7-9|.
TGTGCCAGCAGCCTTGGGACAGAGGCTCAGTACTTC
CASSLGTEAQYF
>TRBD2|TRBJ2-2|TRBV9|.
TGTGCCAGCAGCCCGGGACTAGCAGGTCCCGGGGAGCTGTTTTTT
CASSPGLAGPGELFF
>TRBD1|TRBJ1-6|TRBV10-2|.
TGCGCCAGCAAGGGACAGGAGCGATCACCCCTCCACTTT
CASKGQERSPLHF
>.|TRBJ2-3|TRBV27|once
TGTGCCAGCAGTTCCTCCGCGGGGAACACAGATACGCAGTATTTT
CASSSSAGNTDTQYF
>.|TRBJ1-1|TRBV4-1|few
TGCGCCAGCAGCCTATTCCACCTAGTTAAGGACACTGAAGCTTTCTTT
CASSLFHLVKDTEAFF
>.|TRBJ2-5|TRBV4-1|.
TGCGCCAGCAGCCAAACAGGGTTCTTTGGGGAGACCCAGTACTTC
CASSQTGFFGETQYF
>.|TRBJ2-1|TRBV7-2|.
TGTGCCAGCAGCCTGACTGGCTTGGATGAGCAGTTCTTC
CASSLTGLDEQFF
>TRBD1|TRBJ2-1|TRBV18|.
TGTGCCAGCTCACAGGACAGGGACTCCTACAATGAGCAGTTCTTC
CASSQDRDSYNEQFF
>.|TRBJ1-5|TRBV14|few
TGTGCCAGCAGCCAAACCTCCGGGGGACAGCCCCAGCATTTT
CASSQTSGGQPQHF
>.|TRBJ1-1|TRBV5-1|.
TGCGCCAGCAGCTTGGCACAGGGTCCTGAAGCTTTCTTT
CASSLAQGPEAFF
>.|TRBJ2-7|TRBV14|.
TGTGCCAGCAGCCAAAGGGGTGGCCTCTCCTACGAGCAGTACTTC
CASSQRGGLSYEQYF
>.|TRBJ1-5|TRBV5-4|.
TGTGCCAGCAGCTTGTACGGGGGAGGGGAGCAGCCCCAGCATTTT
CASSLYGGGEQPQHF
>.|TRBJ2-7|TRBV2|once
TGTGCCAGCAGTGCTAGGCAGCACTCTTCCTACGAGCAGTACTTC
CASSARQHSSYEQYF
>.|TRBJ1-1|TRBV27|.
TGTGCCAGCAGTTTATCGGACATCTGGACTGAAGCTTTCTTT
CASSLSDIWTEAFF
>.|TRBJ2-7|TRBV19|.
TGTGCCAGTAGTAGCTTAGGACAGAGGAAAAAGCAGTACTTC
CASSSLGQRKKQYF
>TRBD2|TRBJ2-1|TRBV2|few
TGTGCCAGCAGTGGCGGGAGCTCCTACAATGAGCAGTTCTTC
CASSGGSSYNEQFF
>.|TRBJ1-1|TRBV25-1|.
TGTGCCAGCCGCGGGGGGATGGGAACTGAAGCTTTCTTT
CASRGGMGTEAFF
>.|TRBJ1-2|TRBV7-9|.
TGTGCCAGCAGCTCAGCGGGGGCCGAAAACCTCTATGGCTACACCTTC
CASSSAGAENLYGYTF